This T cell receptor (beta chain) stems from a study of T cells in women clearing cervical HPV infection. The germline CDR1 and CDR2 sequences are DFQATT and SNEGSKA (reference sequence). V lost 8 bases and J 4 bases, leaving 14 bases between the germline ends. The length of the CDR3 is 12 residues. Regarding this clone: The CDR3 end falls 3 residues outside the read, so it is completed with the germline J gene.

The repertoire was sequenced with immunoSEQ multiplex PCR; TCRdb's copy has only in-frame clones and lacks some. The table for this sample gives approximately 30,000 clones. The sequenced sample consisted of blood buffy coat. This TCR was sampled from a woman aged 18-69 years with a cervical HPV16 infection that either progressed to CIN3+ or cleared (not recorded which). The chain carries TRBV20-1 and TRBJ1-1; TRBD1 might be the D (5 bases). This CDR3 reads CSPTQGATEAFF. CDR3 DNA (partial): TGCAGTCCGACCCAGGGAGCCACTGAA.